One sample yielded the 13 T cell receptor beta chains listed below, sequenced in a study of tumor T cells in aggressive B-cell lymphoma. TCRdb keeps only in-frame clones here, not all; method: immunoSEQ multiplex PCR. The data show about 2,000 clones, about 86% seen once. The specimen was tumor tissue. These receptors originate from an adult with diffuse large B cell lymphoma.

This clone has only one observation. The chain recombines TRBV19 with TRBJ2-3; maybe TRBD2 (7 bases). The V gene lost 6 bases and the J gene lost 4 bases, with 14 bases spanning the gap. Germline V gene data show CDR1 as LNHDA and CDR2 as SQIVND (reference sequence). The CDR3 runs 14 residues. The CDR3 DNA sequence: TGTGCCAGTAGCGGGGGGCCGGGAGCAGATACGCAGTATTTT. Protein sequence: CASSGGPGADTQYF.

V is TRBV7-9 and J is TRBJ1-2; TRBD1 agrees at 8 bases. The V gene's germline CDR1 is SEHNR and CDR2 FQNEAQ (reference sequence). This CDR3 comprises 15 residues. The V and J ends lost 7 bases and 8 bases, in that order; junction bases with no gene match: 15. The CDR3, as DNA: TGTGCCAGCAACCTTGGGGGAGGACAGGGAAGGGGCTACACCTTC. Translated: CASNLGGGQGRGYTF. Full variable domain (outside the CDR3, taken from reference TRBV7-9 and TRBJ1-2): DTGVSQNPRHKITKRGQNVTFRCDPISEHNRLYWYRQTLGQGPEFLTYFQNEAQLEKSRLLSDRFSAERPKGSFSTLEIQRTEQGDSAMYLCASNLGGGQGRGYTFGSGTRLTVV.

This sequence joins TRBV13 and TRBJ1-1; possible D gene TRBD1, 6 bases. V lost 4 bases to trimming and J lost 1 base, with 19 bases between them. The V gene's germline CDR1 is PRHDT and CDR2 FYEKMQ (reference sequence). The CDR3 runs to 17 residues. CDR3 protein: CASSSPSWGQRNTEAFF. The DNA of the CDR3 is TGTGCCAGCAGCTCCCCGAGCTGGGGACAACGGAACACTGAAGCTTTCTTT. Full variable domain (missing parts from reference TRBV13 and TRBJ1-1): AAGVIQSPRHLIKEKRETATLKCYPIPRHDTVYWYQQGPGQDPQFLISFYEKMQSDKGSIPDRFSAQQFSDYHSELNMSSLELGDSALYFCASSSPSWGQRNTEAFFGQGTRLTVV.

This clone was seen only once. CDR3: CASSLYHLPRAGIYYGYTF. As DNA, the CDR3 is TGTGCCAGCAGTTTATACCACCTCCCGCGGGCAGGTATTTACTATGGCTACACCTTC. The rearrangement links TRBV28 to TRBJ1-2; D not certain. Trimming shortened V by 1 base and J by 3 bases, and 24 bases separated the two germline ends. Germline values: CDR1 MDHEN, CDR2 SYDVKM. CDR3 length: 19 amino acids.

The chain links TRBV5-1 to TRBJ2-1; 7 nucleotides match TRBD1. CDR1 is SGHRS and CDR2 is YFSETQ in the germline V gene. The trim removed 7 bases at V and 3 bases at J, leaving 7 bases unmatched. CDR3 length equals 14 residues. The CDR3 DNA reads TGCGCCAGCCGTCCGGGACAGCTCTACAATGAGCAGTTCTTC. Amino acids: CASRPGQLYNEQFF. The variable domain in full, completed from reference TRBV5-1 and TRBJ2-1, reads KAGVTQTPRYLIKTRGQQVTLSCSPISGHRSVSWYQQTPGQGLQFLFEYFSETQRNKGNFPGRFSGRQFSNSRSEMNVSTLELGDSALYLCASRPGQLYNEQFFGPGTRLTVL.

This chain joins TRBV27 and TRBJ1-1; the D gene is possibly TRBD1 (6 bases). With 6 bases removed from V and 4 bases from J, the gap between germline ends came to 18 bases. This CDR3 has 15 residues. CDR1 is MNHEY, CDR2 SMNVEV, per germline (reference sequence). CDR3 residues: CASSPNWGLSTEAFF. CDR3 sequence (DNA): TGTGCCAGCAGCCCTAATTGGGGGCTTAGCACTGAAGCTTTCTTT.

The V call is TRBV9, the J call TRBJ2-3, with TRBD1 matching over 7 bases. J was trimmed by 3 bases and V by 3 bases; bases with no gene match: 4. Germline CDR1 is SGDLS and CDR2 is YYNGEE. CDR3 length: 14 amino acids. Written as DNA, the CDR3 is TGTGCCAGCAGCGAACGACAGGGAACAGATACGCAGTATTTT. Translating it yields CASSERQGTDTQYF.

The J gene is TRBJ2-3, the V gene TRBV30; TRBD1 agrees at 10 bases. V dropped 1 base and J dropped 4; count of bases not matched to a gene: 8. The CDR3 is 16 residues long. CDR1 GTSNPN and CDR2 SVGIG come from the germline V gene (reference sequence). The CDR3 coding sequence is TGTGCCTGGAGTGGTATTAAGGGACAGGGGTCAGATACGCAGTATTTT. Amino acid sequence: CAWSGIKGQGSDTQYF. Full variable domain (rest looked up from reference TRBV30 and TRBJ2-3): SQTIHQWPATLVQPVGSPLSLECTVEGTSNPNLYWYRQAAGRGLQLLFYSVGIGQISSEVPQNLSASRPQDRQFILSSKKLLLSDSGFYLCAWSGIKGQGSDTQYFGPGTRLTVL.

The CDR3 here is CASSSLAGGNEQYF. The CDR3, as DNA: TGTGCCAGCAGTTCCCTAGCGGGGGGGAACGAGCAGTACTTC. The rearrangement links TRBV28 to TRBJ2-7; 12 bases are shared with TRBD2. The CDR3 loop spans 14 amino acids. V was pared by 4 bases and J by 5 bases, with 3 bases of the junction left unmatched. Germline V gene sequence: CDR1 MDHEN, CDR2 SYDVKM.

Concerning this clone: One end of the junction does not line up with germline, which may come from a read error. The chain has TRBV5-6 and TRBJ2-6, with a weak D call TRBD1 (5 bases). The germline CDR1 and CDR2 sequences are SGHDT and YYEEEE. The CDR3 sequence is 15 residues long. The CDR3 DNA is TGTGCCAGCAGCTTCCCAGAGGCTGGGGCCAACGTCCTAACTTTC. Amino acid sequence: CASSFPEAGANVLTF. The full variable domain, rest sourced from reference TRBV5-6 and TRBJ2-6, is DAGVTQSPTHLIKTRGQQVTLRCSPKSGHDTVSWYQQALGQGPQFIFQYYEEEERQRGNFPDRFSGHQFPNYSSELNVNALLLGDSALYLCASSFPEAGANVLTFGAGSRLTVL.

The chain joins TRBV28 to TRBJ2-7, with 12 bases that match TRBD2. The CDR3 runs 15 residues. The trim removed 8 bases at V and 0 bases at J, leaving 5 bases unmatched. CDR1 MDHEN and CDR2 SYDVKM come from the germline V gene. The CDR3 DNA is TGTGCCAGCGGAACTAGCGGGAGGCTCTCCTACGAGCAGTACTTC. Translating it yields CASGTSGRLSYEQYF.

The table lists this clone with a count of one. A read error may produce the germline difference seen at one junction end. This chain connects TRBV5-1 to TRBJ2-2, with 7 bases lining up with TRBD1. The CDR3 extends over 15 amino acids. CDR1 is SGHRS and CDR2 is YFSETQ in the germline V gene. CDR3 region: CASSPGTANTGELFF. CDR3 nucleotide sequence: TGCGCCAGCAGCCCCGGGACAGCAAACACTGGGGAGCTGTTTTTT.

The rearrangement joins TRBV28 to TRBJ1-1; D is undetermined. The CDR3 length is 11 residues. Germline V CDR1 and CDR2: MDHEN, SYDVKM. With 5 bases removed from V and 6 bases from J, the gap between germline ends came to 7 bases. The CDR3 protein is CASSISAEAFF. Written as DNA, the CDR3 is TGTGCCAGCAGTATCTCAGCTGAAGCTTTCTTT.